The clone carrying this T cell receptor beta chain has a single count. What it binds is not known. These data originate in a study of cytomegalovirus exposure and HLA in healthy donors. Study background: The 90 to 150 validation repertoires were produced on the same platform as the 500 to 800 repertoires of the first cohort. This was reported in a later analysis.

Study outcomes and limitations: Cytomegalovirus-associated TCR beta chains were listed, numbering 150 to 200.

This table comes from immunoSEQ multiplex PCR, and its TCRdb copy is limited to in-frame clones, with some not included. The repertoire consists of about 150,000 clones, with roughly 92% occurring once and the leading ten covering 0.6% to 0.8%. The CDR3 loop spans 18 amino acids. Losses at the gene ends were 0 bases for V and 3 bases for J; bases not matched to a gene: 7. Germline lookup yields CDR1 SGDLS and CDR2 YYNGEE. What was sequenced was PBMCs. The receptor's source is a man aged 18-30 years in good health and CMV-seronegative. The genes are TRBV9 and TRBJ2-1, with TRBD2 identical over 12 bases. The CDR3 region is CASSVDLAGGPDYNEQFF. CDR3 coding DNA: TGTGCCAGCAGCGTAGACCTAGCGGGAGGGCCGGACTACAATGAGCAGTTCTTC.